One and the same sample provided the 25 T cell receptor beta chains below, sequenced in a study of T-cell reconstitution after alpha-beta-depleted transplantation in children (dated by TCRdb to 2016 to 2017). Libraries were constructed by PCR. The data were produced on an Illumina HiSeq 2500. Molecular barcoding was employed in the preparation of TCR libraries, with unique molecular identifiers being used to normalize TCRbeta repertoire quantification. The public reads were run again by TCRdb, first through fastp at Q25 and then through MiXCR, and only productive beta chains were kept. Rows with one shared CDR3 protein collapse into an entry with the most common genes and DNA. This sample comprises approximately 510,000 distinct CDR3 sequences, 15% to 20% of them detected only once. The ten top clones hold roughly 3.3% of the sample. Sequenced here: PBMCs from the stem cell graft donor, sampled from the stem cell graft. The receptors were sampled from a human donor who donated a stem cell graft to a child with acute lymphoblastic leukemia.

The V call is TRBV20-1, the J call TRBJ2-7; TRBD2 might be the D (5 bases). Trimming shortened V by 5 bases and J by 4 bases, and 15 bases separated the two germline ends. Germline loops: CDR1 DFQATT, CDR2 SNEGSKA (reference sequence). CDR3 length: 13 amino acids. The chain's CDR3 is CSASEGSQYEQYF. The CDR3 DNA follows: TGCAGTGCTTCCGAAGGGAGTCAGTACGAGCAGTACTTC.

There are a few counts of this clonotype. The gene calls are TRBV12-3 or TRBV12-4 and TRBJ1-1, with a possible D match to TRBD1 (5 bases). The CDR3 has 14 amino acids. V was shortened by 3 bases and J by 10 bases, with 18 bases between the two germline ends. The CDR3 spells CASSLQAHRGGAFF. For the CDR3, the DNA is TGTGCCAGCAGTTTGCAAGCTCATCGGGGCGGAGCTTTCTTT.

This clonotype was detected a few times. V is TRBV19 and J is TRBJ1-1; the match to TRBD1 covers 9 bases. The germline V gene has CDR1 LNHDA and CDR2 SQIVND (reference sequence). Trimming cost V 5 bases and J 3 bases; bases outside gene matches: 4. The CDR3 loop spans 14 amino acids. This CDR3 is CASSPGTGYTEAFF. The CDR3 bases are TGTGCCAGTAGTCCCGGGACAGGGTACACTGAAGCTTTCTTT.

The J gene is TRBJ2-7, the V gene TRBV12-3 or TRBV12-4; no firm D call. This CDR3 spans 11 amino acids. V dropped 7 bases and J dropped 3 bases, with 7 bases sitting between them. CDR3 nucleotides: TGTGCCAGCACCAATTTCTACGAGCAGTACTTC. Amino acid sequence: CASTNFYEQYF.

This clonotype was found many times. This may be a read error: a much more frequent sequence differs by one nucleotide. The genes are TRBV29-1 and TRBJ2-6; 9 nucleotides agree with TRBD1. Germline assignment: CDR1 SQVTM and CDR2 ANQGSEA. Unmatched junction bases numbered 15, after V lost 0 bases and J lost 15 bases. The CDR3 covers 16 residues. DNA for the CDR3: TGCAGCGTTGAAGACGGACAGGGGACCCCTCTGGACGGCCTGACTTTC. This translates into CSVEDGQGTPLDGLTF.

The chain couples TRBV12-3 or TRBV12-4 to TRBJ1-1; tentatively, D is TRBD1 (6 bases). This CDR3 contains 14 residues. The germline V and J ends were trimmed by 5 bases and 3 bases, with 13 bases remaining between them. This CDR3 reads CASSPGTPHTEAFF. The DNA for the CDR3 is TGTGCCAGCAGTCCTGGGACACCTCACACTGAAGCTTTCTTT.

The sample holds a few counts of this clonotype. J is TRBJ2-1 and V is TRBV7-7; 10 nucleotides match TRBD1. Germline lookup yields CDR1 SSHAT and CDR2 FNYEAQ (reference sequence). This CDR3 contains 13 residues. The trim removed 4 bases at V and 9 bases at J, leaving 3 bases unmatched. As DNA, the CDR3 is TGTGCCAGCAGCTCCGGGACAGGGGCTGAGCAGTTCTTC. Amino acids: CASSSGTGAEQFF.

The chain links TRBV5-1 to TRBJ2-7; D might be TRBD1 (6 bases). The CDR3 runs to 15 residues. Per germline, CDR1 SGHRS and CDR2 YFSETQ. V lost 4 bases and J 2 bases, leaving 16 bases between the germline ends. CDR3 loop: CASSHNRESTYEQYF. The CDR3 DNA reads TGCGCCAGCAGCCATAACAGGGAATCTACCTACGAGCAGTACTTC.

The chain recombines TRBV5-1 with TRBJ2-5, with D perhaps matching TRBD1 (6 bases). V was clipped by 0 bases and J by 12 bases, with 21 bases between them. The CDR3 consists of 15 residues. From germline, CDR1 is SGHRS and CDR2 YFSETQ. The CDR3 protein is CASSLDLGGVPKKYF. As DNA, the CDR3 is TGCGCCAGCAGCTTGGACCTTGGGGGCGTCCCAAAGAAGTACTTC.

This clonotype occurred a few times. The chain carries TRBV7-9 and TRBJ2-3; D may be TRBD1 or TRBD2 (5 bases each). The germline V gene has CDR1 SEHNR and CDR2 FQNEAQ (reference sequence). This CDR3 is 16 amino acids long. V was clipped by 4 bases and J by 4 bases, with 18 bases between them. The CDR3 loop reads CASSSSGSRGADTQYF. CDR3 sequence (DNA): TGTGCCAGCAGCTCCTCGGGGAGTAGAGGGGCAGATACGCAGTATTTT. The full variable domain, rest sourced from reference TRBV7-9 and TRBJ2-3, is DTGVSQNPRHKITKRGQNVTFRCDPISEHNRLYWYRQTLGQGPEFLTYFQNEAQLEKSRLLSDRFSAERPKGSFSTLEIQRTEQGDSAMYLCASSSSGSRGADTQYFGPGTRLTVL.

The CDR3 loop reads CASSKVENTEAFF. In DNA, the CDR3 is TGTGCCAGCAGTAAGGTGGAAAACACTGAAGCTTTCTTT. The rearrangement uses TRBV9 and TRBJ1-1; D unresolved. Germline CDR1 and CDR2: SGDLS and YYNGEE. V gave up 5 bases and J gave up 2 bases, with 10 bases separating them. The CDR3 is 13 amino acids.

This clonotype occurred a few times. The chain is built from TRBV7-8 and TRBJ2-1; 9 nucleotides match TRBD2. CDR3 length: 17 amino acids. CDR1 and CDR2 (germline): SGHVS, FQNEAQ. V dropped 4 bases and J dropped 5; count of bases not matched to a gene: 12. The CDR3 spells CASSSSAGGLLDNEQFF. DNA of the CDR3: TGTGCCAGCAGCTCCTCCGCGGGGGGGCTGTTAGACAATGAGCAGTTCTTC. The entire variable domain, with the rest obtained from reference TRBV7-8 and TRBJ2-1, is as follows: GAGVSQSPRYKVAKRGQDVALRCDPISGHVSLFWYQQALGQGPEFLTYFQNEAQLDKSGLPSDRFFAERPEGSVSTLKIQRTQQEDSAVYLCASSSSAGGLLDNEQFFGPGTRLTVL.

The rearrangement uses TRBV20-1 and TRBJ2-7; D unclear. Germline-derived CDR1 and CDR2 are DFQATT and SNEGSKA (reference sequence). The CDR3 loop spans 17 amino acids. V was clipped by 0 bases and J by 5 bases, with 23 bases between them. The CDR3 coding sequence is TGCAGTGCTAGAGATTTTAGGGCCGCGCAAGGACCTAACGAGCAGTACTTC. It codes for CSARDFRAAQGPNEQYF.

V gene TRBV20-1 combines with J gene TRBJ2-1; D is undetermined. CDR3 length equals 15 residues. V lost 0 bases to trimming and J lost 0 bases, with 9 bases between them. Germline CDR1 and CDR2: DFQATT and SNEGSKA (reference sequence). Here the CDR3 DNA reads TGCAGTGCTAGAGATCATCCGAGCTCCTACAATGAGCAGTTCTTC. Amino acids: CSARDHPSSYNEQFF.

In this sample, this clonotype turned up a few times. The genes are TRBV5-6 and TRBJ1-1; D unresolved. Germline V gene sequence: CDR1 SGHDT, CDR2 YYEEEE. V was shortened by 0 bases and J by 1 base, with 10 bases between the two germline ends. The CDR3 has 15 amino acids. CDR3 in DNA: TGTGCCAGCAGCTTGGAAGGATCAGCGAACACTGAAGCTTTCTTT. Its protein is CASSLEGSANTEAFF.

This chain uses TRBV20-1 with TRBJ2-1; D is uncertain. Trimming shortened V by 0 bases and J by 12 bases, and 12 bases separated the two germline ends. CDR3 length equals 12 residues. Germline V gene data show CDR1 as DFQATT and CDR2 as SNEGSKA (reference sequence). CDR3 sequence: CSARDQPFGQFF. Here the CDR3 DNA reads TGCAGTGCTAGAGATCAACCCTTCGGGCAGTTCTTC.

The chain recombines TRBV20-1 with TRBJ1-5; D gene ambiguous. This CDR3 has 12 amino acids. The V and J ends lost 1 base and 6 bases respectively, with 7 bases between them. The germline CDR1 and CDR2 sequences are DFQATT and SNEGSKA (reference sequence). CDR3: CSARVGSQPQHF. As DNA, the CDR3 is TGCAGTGCTAGAGTTGGGAGTCAGCCCCAGCATTTT.

The chain combines TRBV7-9 with TRBJ2-1; weak D call: TRBD2 (6 bases). V lost 2 bases and J 9 bases, leaving 17 bases between the germline ends. CDR3 length equals 15 residues. The germline V gene encodes CDR1 SEHNR and CDR2 FQNEAQ (reference sequence). The CDR3 DNA reads as TGTGCCAGCAGCTTACGTGGGACTGGAGTGCCTGAGCAGTTCTTC. Residues: CASSLRGTGVPEQFF.

The chain joins TRBV7-9 to TRBJ2-1; 12 bases are shared with TRBD2. The CDR3 is made up of 15 amino acids. The V and J ends lost 2 bases and 7 bases, in that order; junction bases with no gene match: 3. CDR1 is SEHNR and CDR2 is FQNEAQ in the germline V gene (reference sequence). As DNA, the CDR3 is TGTGCCAGCAGCTTAACTAGCGGGAGGAGGAATGAGCAGTTCTTC. Translated, it gives CASSLTSGRRNEQFF.

The J gene is TRBJ2-1, the V gene TRBV11-2; 10 bases line up with TRBD2. The CDR3 runs 15 residues. Germline CDR1 SGHAT, CDR2 FQNNGV. V shed 4 bases and J 12 bases; nucleotides not matched to a gene: 12. The CDR3 DNA sequence: TGTGCCAGCAGCTCGCCGACTAGCGGGTTAAGTGGGCAGTTCTTC. This codes for CASSSPTSGLSGQFF.

This sequence joins TRBV12-3 or TRBV12-4 and TRBJ2-5, with no clear D. This CDR3 has 11 residues. Trimming took 4 bases from V and 10 from J, leaving 10 bases between them. The CDR3 protein is CASSSKEDQYF. The CDR3 nucleotides read TGTGCCAGCAGTTCGAAAGAGGACCAGTACTTC.

The chain joins TRBV9 to TRBJ2-5; D is uncertain. The V gene's germline CDR1 is SGDLS and CDR2 YYNGEE. This CDR3 is 15 amino acids long. V shed 0 bases and J shed 4 bases, with 13 bases lying between them. CDR3 amino acids: CASSVEDTTPETQYF. For the CDR3, the DNA is TGTGCCAGCAGCGTAGAAGATACTACTCCAGAGACCCAGTACTTC.

This clonotype was seen a single time. V usage is TRBV27 and J usage is TRBJ2-7, with D maybe TRBD2 (7 bases). Germline V gene data show CDR1 as MNHEY and CDR2 as SMNVEV (reference sequence). Trimming stripped 1 base from V and 5 bases from J, with 18 bases between. The CDR3 loop spans 16 amino acids. CDR3 coding DNA: TGTGCCAGCAGTTTATTGGGGGGGCCCGCGTTGGACGAGCAGTACTTC. It specifies CASSLLGGPALDEQYF.

This clonotype was observed a few times. J is TRBJ2-1 and V is TRBV6-1; TRBD2 agrees at 9 bases. The CDR3 has 15 amino acids. The V segment lost 8 bases and the J segment 3 bases; nucleotides outside the gene matches: 8. Per germline, CDR1 MNHNS and CDR2 SASEGT. CDR3 coding DNA: TGTGCCAGCTATCGGCGGGAGGGCCGCTACAATGAGCAGTTCTTC. Its translation is CASYRREGRYNEQFF.

This sequence joins TRBV2 and TRBJ2-2, with a weak D call TRBD1 (6 bases). The CDR3 spans 15 residues. CDR1 and CDR2 from the germline V gene are SNHLY and FYNNEI. Trimming took 4 bases from V and 0 from J, leaving 9 bases between them. The CDR3 bases are TGTGCCAGCAGTGTAGGGACACCGAACACCGGGGAGCTGTTTTTT. Encoded protein: CASSVGTPNTGELFF.